This is a list of T cell receptor beta chains from one sample in a study of CD8 T cells in Susac syndrome. TCRdb called the immunoSEQ multiplex PCR reads again in MiXCR, with one record for every CDR3 protein. The repertoire consists of about 150,000 distinct CDR3 sequences, with approximately 95% occurring once and the leading ten covering 0.16%. Sequencing was performed on CD4+ T cells from PBMCs. The source is a human donor with Susac syndrome. The CDR3 runs from the conserved cysteine through the conserved F or W. A D gene is named only where the DNA matches it firmly. Rows may omit the clone size; those that give it use once, few, many or a size class.

len	abundance	d_gene	v_gene	j_gene	CDR3aa	CDR3nt
17	.	.	TRBV13	TRBJ1-6	CASSWTLGTTRNSPLHF	TGTGCCAGCAGCTGGACCCTAGGGACAACACGTAATTCACCCCTCCACTTT
11	once	.	TRBV20-1	TRBJ2-3	CSASPGSTQYF	TGCAGTGCTAGCCCGGGGAGTACGCAGTATTTT
12	.	.	TRBV20-1	TRBJ1-5	CSVRQKNQPQHF	TGCAGTGTAAGACAGAAGAATCAGCCCCAGCATTTT
17	.	.	TRBV7-2	TRBJ2-3	CASRGASQSWRGDTQYF	TGTGCCAGCAGGGGGGCGTCCCAGTCGTGGCGGGGAGATACGCAGTATTTT
15	.	.	TRBV3-1	TRBJ2-1	CASSQGTLRVNEQFF	TGTGCCAGCAGCCAAGGGACCCTTAGGGTCAATGAGCAGTTCTTC
14	.	.	TRBV9	TRBJ2-1	CASSPRGVYNEQFF	TGTGCCAGCAGCCCCAGGGGGGTCTACAATGAGCAGTTCTTC
17	once	TRBD2	TRBV20-1	TRBJ2-3	CSAREMLRGALFDTQYF	TGCAGTGCTAGAGAGATGTTGCGGGGGGCGCTTTTTGATACGCAGTATTTT
17	.	TRBD2	TRBV5-6	TRBJ2-2	CASNLGGGSGITGELFF	TGTGCCAGCAACCTCGGGGGGGGGAGCGGAATCACCGGGGAGCTGTTTTTT
13	once	.	TRBV20-1	TRBJ1-1	CVLPGEMNTEAFF	TGCGTCCTGCCCGGGGAAATGAACACTGAAGCTTTCTTT
17	.	TRBD1	TRBV3-1	TRBJ2-2	CASSQDRGRPNTGELFF	TGTGCCAGCAGCCAGGACAGGGGGCGACCGAACACCGGGGAGCTGTTTTTT
15	.	.	TRBV20-1	TRBJ2-7	CSARDGRGGNYEQYF	TGCAGTGCTAGAGATGGTAGGGGGGGGAACTACGAGCAGTACTTC
14	.	.	TRBV29-1	TRBJ2-3	CSAGEGGVTDTQYF	TGCAGCGCTGGGGAGGGGGGGGTGACAGATACGCAGTATTTT
14	.	.	TRBV3-1	TRBJ2-7	CASSQGLQQYEQYF	TGTGCCAGCAGCCAAGGTTTACAGCAATACGAGCAGTACTTC
13	once	.	TRBV10-3	TRBJ2-5	CAISERTQETQYF	TGTGCCATCAGTGAACGGACTCAAGAGACCCAGTACTTC
15	few	.	TRBV4-1	TRBJ2-7	CASSPPGRQSYEQYF	TGCGCCAGCAGCCCTCCCGGCCGGCAGTCCTACGAGCAGTACTTC
15	.	.	TRBV7-8	TRBJ2-1	CASSLAQGSHNEQFF	TGTGCCAGCAGCTTAGCCCAGGGTAGCCACAATGAGCAGTTCTTC
17	.	TRBD2	TRBV13	TRBJ2-1	CASSLKGFAGVWNEQFF	TGTGCCAGCAGCTTAAAGGGGTTCGCGGGGGTGTGGAATGAGCAGTTCTTC
9	.	.	TRBV21-1	TRBJ2-5	CASTATTYF	TGTGCCAGCACCGCAACCACGTACTTC
16	.	TRBD2	TRBV5-1	TRBJ2-3	CASSPGLAGLVDTQYF	TGCGCCAGCAGCCCCGGACTAGCGGGTCTCGTCGATACGCAGTATTTT
15	once	TRBD1	TRBV20-1	TRBJ1-1	CSASRTGALNTEAFF	TGCAGTGCCAGCAGGACAGGGGCCTTGAACACTGAAGCTTTCTTT
13	.	.	TRBV4-3	TRBJ2-3	CASSQEGGDTQYF	TGCGCCAGCAGCCAAGAGGGGGGAGATACGCAGTATTTT
15	.	TRBD1	TRBV6-5	TRBJ2-5	CASSYEQGVQETQYF	TGTGCCAGCAGTTACGAACAGGGGGTCCAGGAGACCCAGTACTTC